Shown below are 17 T cell receptor beta chains from a single sample sequenced in a study of blood T cell repertoires in COVID-19. Sequencing was performed with immunoSEQ multiplex PCR; in TCRdb, only in-frame clones are kept and a portion is missing. Among 250,000 to 350,000 clones listed, around nine tenths were seen once. Sequenced sample: peripheral blood. The receptors shown here come from a woman in her seventies with COVID-19, enrolled during active disease.

This clone was found a few times. The J gene is TRBJ2-1, the V gene TRBV19; 12 positions match TRBD2. This CDR3 is built from 17 residues. Germline lookup yields CDR1 LNHDA and CDR2 SQIVND (reference sequence). The V and J ends lost 5 bases and 7 bases, in that order; junction bases with no gene match: 12. The CDR3 spells CASSGVLAGGVRNEQFF. DNA for the CDR3: TGTGCCAGTAGTGGGGTACTAGCGGGGGGCGTTAGAAATGAGCAGTTCTTC.

The chain joins TRBV11-2 to TRBJ1-6; 7 nucleotides match TRBD1. CDR1 and CDR2 (germline): SGHAT, FQNNGV. V dropped 5 bases and J dropped 6; count of bases not matched to a gene: 7. The CDR3 is 15 residues long. The DNA of the CDR3 is TGTGCCAGCAGCCCCAACAGGGGAGGTAATTCACCCCTCCACTTT. This encodes CASSPNRGGNSPLHF.

V usage is TRBV23-1 and J usage is TRBJ2-7, with D possibly TRBD1 on 5 matching bases. TRBV23-1 is reported as an ORF; its role is uncertain. Trimming removed 9 bases from V and 7 bases from J, with 19 bases in between. There are 13 residues in the CDR3. CDR3 in amino acids: CASTRRVYCEQYF. The CDR3 DNA sequence: TGCGCCAGTACGCGCAGGGTATATTGTGAGCAGTACTTC.

The V gene is TRBV21-1, the J gene TRBJ1-1; TRBD1 is the table's D call, not checked against the DNA. TRBV21-1 is flagged as a pseudogene. The CDR3 is made up of 14 amino acids. DNA for the CDR3: TGTGCCACCATCAGAGGGACAGATAACACTGAAGCTTTCTTT. Translating it yields CATIRGTDNTEAFF.

The CDR3 region is CASSQGASVVAQYF. CDR3 in DNA: TGTGCCAGCAGTCAGGGGGCCTCCGTGGTGGCGCAGTATTTT. V is TRBV6-2 or TRBV6-3 and J is TRBJ2-3; 8 nucleotides agree with TRBD1. CDR3 size: 14 residues. Germline V gene lookup returns CDR1 MNHEY and CDR2 SVGEGT. Unmatched junction bases numbered 11, after V lost 5 bases and J lost 10 bases.

In its sample, this clone was seen a few times. The J gene is TRBJ1-2, the V gene TRBV7-9; possible D gene TRBD1, 5 bases. The V gene's germline CDR1 is SEHNR and CDR2 FQNEAQ (reference sequence). V lost 1 base and J 8 bases, leaving 11 bases between the germline ends. This CDR3 contains 13 residues. The CDR3 loop reads CASSLEGIRGYTF. The DNA for the CDR3 is TGTGCCAGCAGCTTAGAGGGGATTCGGGGCTACACCTTC.

The chain employs TRBV4-1 and TRBJ1-1; 7 positions agree with TRBD1. V lost 6 bases to trimming and J lost 4 bases; unmatched junction nucleotides: 5. There are 13 residues in the CDR3. The V gene's germline CDR1 is MGHRA and CDR2 YSYEKL. The CDR3 reads CASSRQGSTEAFF. The CDR3, as DNA: TGCGCCAGCAGTCGACAGGGAAGCACTGAAGCTTTCTTT.

The V gene is TRBV29-1, the J gene TRBJ2-7, with 12 bases matching TRBD1. Germline assignment: CDR1 SQVTM and CDR2 ANQGSEA. The ends lost 7 bases at V and 4 bases at J; junction bases unmatched: 5. This CDR3 is 13 amino acids long. The CDR3 DNA sequence: TGCAGCGCTGGGACAGGGGGCGGGTACGAGCAGTACTTC. This sequence encodes CSAGTGGGYEQYF.

This clone appeared a single time. The chain couples TRBV28 to TRBJ2-5; 12 bases match TRBD2. The CDR3 has 17 residues. Germline lookup yields CDR1 MDHEN and CDR2 SYDVKM. With V trimmed by 5 bases and J by 0 bases, 7 bases remained unmatched. In DNA, the CDR3 is TGTGCCAGCAGTCCGGGACTAGCGGGCCGGTACCAAGAGACCCAGTACTTC. Translating gives CASSPGLAGRYQETQYF.

The chain combines TRBV4-2 with TRBJ1-1; no clear D gene. The CDR3 has 16 amino acids. The germline V gene has CDR1 LGHNA and CDR2 YNFKEQ. V dropped 0 bases and J dropped 1 base, with 12 bases sitting between them. CDR3 coding DNA: TGTGCCAGCAGCCAAGATTTAGCCCAGCAGAACACTGAAGCTTTCTTT. As protein: CASSQDLAQQNTEAFF.

The chain uses TRBV11-1 and TRBJ2-7, with a possible D match to TRBD2 (6 bases). The CDR3 runs 16 residues. Germline V gene sequence: CDR1 SGHAT, CDR2 FQDESV (reference sequence). Trimming stripped 1 base from V and 3 bases from J, with 16 bases between. DNA of the CDR3: TGTGCCAGCAGCTTAGAACCCGGGGGTTTGATCTACGAGCAGTACTTC. This gives the protein CASSLEPGGLIYEQYF.

The chain recombines TRBV5-6 with TRBJ1-1, with D possibly being TRBD1 (5 bases). Germline values: CDR1 SGHDT, CDR2 YYEEEE. The CDR3 has 12 amino acids. Trimming shortened V by 5 bases and J by 4 bases, and 9 bases separated the two germline ends. CDR3 bases: TGTGCCAGCAGAAGACAGTTCACTGAAGCTTTCTTT. This translates into CASRRQFTEAFF.

The V gene is TRBV19, the J gene TRBJ2-2, with TRBD2 matching 10 bases. This CDR3 is 16 amino acids long. Unmatched junction bases numbered 4, after V lost 5 bases and J lost 1 base. Germline lookup yields CDR1 LNHDA and CDR2 SQIVND (reference sequence). The chain's CDR3 is CASSGAGGKNTGELFF. CDR3 DNA sequence: TGTGCCAGTAGTGGAGCGGGGGGGAAGAACACCGGGGAGCTGTTTTTT.

The genes are TRBV25-1 and TRBJ1-5; the D is unclear. Germline values: CDR1 MGHDK, CDR2 SYGVNS. The V end lost 1 base, the J end lost 8 bases, and 12 bases lay between the germline ends. The CDR3 totals 14 residues. CDR3 residues: CASSELGSREPQHF. In DNA form, the CDR3 reads TGTGCCAGCAGTGAATTAGGGAGTAGGGAGCCCCAGCATTTT. Together with reference TRBV25-1 and TRBJ1-5, the CDR3 gives the full variable domain: EADIYQTPRYLVIGTGKKITLECSQTMGHDKMYWYQQDPGMELHLIHYSYGVNSTEKGDLSSESTVSRIRTEHFPLTLESARPSHTSQYLCASSELGSREPQHFGDGTRLSIL.

J is TRBJ2-1 and V is TRBV9; a possible D gene is TRBD2 (5 bases). Per germline, CDR1 SGDLS and CDR2 YYNGEE. Trimming took off 3 bases at V and 8 bases at J, with 18 bases between the two ends. CDR3 length equals 15 residues. CDR3 in amino acids: CASSAYLAMDYEQFF. The CDR3 bases are TGTGCCAGCAGCGCCTACTTAGCGATGGACTATGAGCAGTTCTTC.

This sequence joins TRBV19 and TRBJ1-2; 7 bases align to TRBD1. Per the germline V gene, CDR1 is LNHDA and CDR2 is SQIVND (reference sequence). The CDR3 runs to 14 residues. Germline trimming cut 5 bases from V and 6 bases from J; bases unmatched to any gene: 9. For the CDR3, the DNA is TGTGCCAGTAGTCTGCGACAGGGAGCAAATGGCTACACCTTC. Its translation: CASSLRQGANGYTF.

J is TRBJ1-2 and V is TRBV2; the match to TRBD1 covers 7 bases. Losses at the gene ends were 9 bases for V and 4 bases for J; bases not matched to a gene: 8. Germline values: CDR1 SNHLY, CDR2 FYNNEI. This CDR3 comprises 13 residues. Written as DNA, the CDR3 is TGTGCCAGTCGACAGGGCTCAATCTATGGCTACACCTTC. It specifies CASRQGSIYGYTF.